This T cell receptor beta chain was sequenced during a study of T cells in Graves' hyperthyroidism and ophthalmopathy. Overall study findings and caveats: Appearing also in blood were most of the thyroid clonotypes expanded above 0.001.

As for this clonotype: Its antigen is currently unknown.

This CDR3 has 18 residues. The germline V gene encodes CDR1 SGHTA and CDR2 FQGNSA. The ends lost 0 bases at V and 4 bases at J; junction bases unmatched: 10. RNA transcripts gave rise to amplified TCR beta CDR3 regions. A first-round RT-PCR of the TCR CDR3 used the HTBI primer set. One entry per CDR3 protein, called by TCRdb with MiXCR from the multiplex PCR reads. The table lists 700,000 or so distinct CDR3 sequences, about 17% of them singletons. The gene calls are TRBV7-2 and TRBJ2-1; 9 bases are shared with TRBD2. The source of this sequence is a man between 18 and 35 years old with Graves' hyperthyroidism. The material sequenced was blood. The CDR3: CASSLARGTSRNYNEQFF. As DNA, the CDR3 is TGTGCCAGCAGCTTAGCGCGCGGGACTAGCAGAAATTACAATGAGCAGTTCTTC.